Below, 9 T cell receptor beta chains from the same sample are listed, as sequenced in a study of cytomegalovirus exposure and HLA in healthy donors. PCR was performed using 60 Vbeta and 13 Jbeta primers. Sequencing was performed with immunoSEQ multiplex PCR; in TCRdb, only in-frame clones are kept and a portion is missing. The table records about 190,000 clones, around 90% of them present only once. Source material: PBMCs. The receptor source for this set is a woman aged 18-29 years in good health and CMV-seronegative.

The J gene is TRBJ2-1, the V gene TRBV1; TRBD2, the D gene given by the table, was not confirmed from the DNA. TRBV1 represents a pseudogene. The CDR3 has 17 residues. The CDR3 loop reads CTSSQVGTSGDHNEQFF. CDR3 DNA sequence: TGCACCAGCAGCCAAGTCGGGACTAGCGGGGACCACAATGAGCAGTTCTTC.

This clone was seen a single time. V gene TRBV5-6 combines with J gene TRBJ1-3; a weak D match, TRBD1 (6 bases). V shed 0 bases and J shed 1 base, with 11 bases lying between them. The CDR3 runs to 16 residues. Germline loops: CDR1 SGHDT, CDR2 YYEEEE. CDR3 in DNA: TGTGCCAGCAGCTTGGATCTGGGGGCGTCTGGAAACACCATATATTTT. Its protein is CASSLDLGASGNTIYF.

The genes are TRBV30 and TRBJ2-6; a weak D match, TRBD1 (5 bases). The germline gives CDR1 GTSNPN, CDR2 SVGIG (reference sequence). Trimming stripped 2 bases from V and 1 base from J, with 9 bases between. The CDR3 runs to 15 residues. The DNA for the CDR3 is TGTGCCTGGAGTCAGGGCTCGTCTGGGGCCAACGTCCTGACTTTC. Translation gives CAWSQGSSGANVLTF.

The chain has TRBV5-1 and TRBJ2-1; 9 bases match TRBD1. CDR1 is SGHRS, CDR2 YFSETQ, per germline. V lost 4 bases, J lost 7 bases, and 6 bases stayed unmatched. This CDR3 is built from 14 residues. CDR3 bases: TGCGCCAGCAGCAAGGGGGGACAGGGAAATGAGCAGTTCTTC. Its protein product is CASSKGGQGNEQFF.

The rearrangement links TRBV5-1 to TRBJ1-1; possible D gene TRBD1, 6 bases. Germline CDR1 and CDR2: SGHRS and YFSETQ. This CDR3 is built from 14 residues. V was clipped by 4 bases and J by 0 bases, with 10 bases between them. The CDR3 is CASSPGVMNTEAFF. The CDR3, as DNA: TGCGCCAGCAGCCCAGGGGTAATGAACACTGAAGCTTTCTTT.

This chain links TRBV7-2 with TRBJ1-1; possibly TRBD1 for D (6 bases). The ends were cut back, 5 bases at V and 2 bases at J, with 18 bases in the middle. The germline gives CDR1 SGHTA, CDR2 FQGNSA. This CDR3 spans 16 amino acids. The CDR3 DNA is TGTGCCAGCAGCCGACAGACCGGGACACATAACACTGAAGCTTTCTTT. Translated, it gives CASSRQTGTHNTEAFF.

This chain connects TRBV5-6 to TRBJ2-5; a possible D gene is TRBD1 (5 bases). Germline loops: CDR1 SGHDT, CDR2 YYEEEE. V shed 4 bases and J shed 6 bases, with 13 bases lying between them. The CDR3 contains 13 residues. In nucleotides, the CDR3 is TGTGCCAGCAGCCGGGCAGGGCGGAAGACCCAGTACTTC. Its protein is CASSRAGRKTQYF.

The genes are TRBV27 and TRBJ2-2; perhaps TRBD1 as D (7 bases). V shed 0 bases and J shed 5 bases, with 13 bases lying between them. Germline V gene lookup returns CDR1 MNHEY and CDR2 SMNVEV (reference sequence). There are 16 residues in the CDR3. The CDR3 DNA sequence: TGTGCCAGCAGTTTATCGCGGGGACAGCAGACCGGGGAGCTGTTTTTT. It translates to CASSLSRGQQTGELFF.

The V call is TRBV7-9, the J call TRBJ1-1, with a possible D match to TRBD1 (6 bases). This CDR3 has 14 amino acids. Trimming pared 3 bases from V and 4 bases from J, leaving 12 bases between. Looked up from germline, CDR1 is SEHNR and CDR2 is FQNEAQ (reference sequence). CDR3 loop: CASSFTTGPTEAFF. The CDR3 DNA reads TGTGCCAGCAGCTTCACGACAGGACCCACTGAAGCTTTCTTT.